A selection of T cell receptor beta chains follows, all from one sample in a study of CD8 T cells in ankylosing spondylitis. Using its own MiXCR run on the 5' RACE reads, TCRdb lists one record per CDR3 protein. The sample consists of around 31,000 distinct CDR3 sequences, about 29% of them appearing once. Sequenced: synovial fluid, either unsorted or a sorted T cell fraction (not recorded which). Receptors were obtained from a male donor with ankylosing spondylitis. Both conserved end residues are part of each CDR3. Fields, in order: D gene, clone size, J gene, V gene, CDR3 DNA, CDR3 protein. D genes are given only for firm matches. Rows may omit the clone size; those that give it use once, few, many or a size class.

D: -; size: -; J: TRBJ1-5; V: TRBV5-1; DNA: TGCGCCAGCAGCTTGGCGGGGGGAAAAAATCAGCCCCAGCATTTT; CDR3: CASSLAGGKNQPQHF
D: -; size: few; J: TRBJ1-2; V: TRBV7-9; DNA: TGTGCCAGCAGCCGACAGACGTCGGCTAACTATGGCTACACCTTC; CDR3: CASSRQTSANYGYTF
D: TRBD1; size: few; J: TRBJ2-2; V: TRBV20-1; DNA: TGCAGTGCTAGAGACCCGGACAGGGGGAACACCGGGGAGCTGTTTTTT; CDR3: CSARDPDRGNTGELFF
D: TRBD1; size: -; J: TRBJ2-7; V: TRBV6-4; DNA: TGTGCCAGCAGCCCCGGGACAGGGTCCTACGAGCAGTACTTC; CDR3: CASSPGTGSYEQYF
D: TRBD2; size: once; J: TRBJ2-1; V: TRBV13; DNA: TGTGCCAGCCAGCCTACTAGCGGGAGTTACAATGAGCAGTTCTTC; CDR3: CASQPTSGSYNEQFF
D: TRBD2; size: -; J: TRBJ2-1; V: TRBV6-5; DNA: TGTGCCAGCAGTTACCCGGGACTAGCGGGACCAATGAGTGAGCAGTTCTTC; CDR3: CASSYPGLAGPMSEQFF
D: -; size: -; J: TRBJ2-4; V: TRBV30; DNA: TGTGCCTGGACGGGCAAGCTAGCCAAAAACATTCAGTACTTC; CDR3: CAWTGKLAKNIQYF
D: -; size: -; J: TRBJ2-7; V: TRBV27; DNA: TGTGCCAGCAGTTTGGGGTACAATTCCTACGAGCAGTACTTC; CDR3: CASSLGYNSYEQYF
D: -; size: -; J: TRBJ2-5; V: TRBV20-1; DNA: TGCTGGGGAGAGACCCAGTACTTC; CDR3: CWGETQYF
D: TRBD1; size: -; J: TRBJ2-7; V: TRBV27; DNA: TGTGCCAGCAGTTTACGGGACAGCAGAGACGAGCAGTACTTC; CDR3: CASSLRDSRDEQYF
D: TRBD2; size: -; J: TRBJ2-3; V: TRBV7-9; DNA: TGTGCCAGCAGCGCCAGGACTAGCGGGGGGGATACGCAGTATTTT; CDR3: CASSARTSGGDTQYF
D: -; size: many; J: TRBJ2-4; V: TRBV24-1; DNA: TGTGCCACCAGTGATATGGGAGGGGGCATTCAGTACTTC; CDR3: CATSDMGGGIQYF